The 4 T cell receptor beta chains presented below share a single source sample, sequenced in a study of EBV T-cell therapy then PD-1 blockade in nasopharyngeal carcinoma. Their antigens are not known. Sequencing used immunoSEQ multiplex PCR; TCRdb keeps in-frame clones, though not all of them. The repertoire holds about 14,000 clones, around four fifths seen once, with about 34% in the top ten. Sample treatment: AdE1-LMPpoly-expanded autologous EBV-specific T-cell therapy followed by anti-PD-1 nivolumab. Here the sequenced sample was CD8+ T cells from blood, taken at roughly day 99 from a patient whose treatment included autologous EBV-specific T cells and nivolumab. The receptors come from a man aged 35 to 55 with nasopharyngeal carcinoma.

The chain carries TRBV14 and TRBJ1-2; 10 bases fit TRBD1. The germline V gene encodes CDR1 SGHDN and CDR2 FVKESK. Germline trimming cut 0 bases from V and 4 bases from J; bases unmatched to any gene: 2. This CDR3 spans 15 amino acids. This CDR3 is CASSQETGGFYGYTF. In DNA form, the CDR3 reads TGTGCCAGCAGCCAAGAGACAGGGGGCTTCTATGGCTACACCTTC.

This chain links TRBV30 with TRBJ2-7; a weak D match, TRBD2 (6 bases). Trimming took off 0 bases at V and 5 bases at J, with 8 bases between the two ends. The CDR3 loop spans 12 amino acids. Germline values: CDR1 GTSNPN, CDR2 SVGIG (reference sequence). CDR3 region: CAWSVRGNEQYF. The CDR3, as DNA: TGTGCCTGGAGTGTACGGGGGAACGAGCAGTACTTC.

The chain combines TRBV7-2 with TRBJ1-2, with D uncertain. The germline CDR1 and CDR2 sequences are SGHTA and FQGNSA. The CDR3 covers 15 residues. Trimming cost V 0 bases and J 0 bases, with 8 bases left between them. The CDR3: CASSLARTANYGYTF. The CDR3 DNA sequence: TGTGCCAGCAGCTTAGCGCGGACCGCTAACTATGGCTACACCTTC.

The rearrangement uses TRBV10-3 and TRBJ2-3; D tentatively fits TRBD1 or TRBD2 (5 bases each). Germline V CDR1 and CDR2: ENHRY, SYGVKD. V was trimmed by 6 bases and J by 2 bases, leaving 12 bases between them. The CDR3 totals 14 residues. This CDR3 is CAISDRDATDTQYF. The CDR3 nucleotides read TGTGCCATCAGCGACCGGGACGCCACAGATACGCAGTATTTT.